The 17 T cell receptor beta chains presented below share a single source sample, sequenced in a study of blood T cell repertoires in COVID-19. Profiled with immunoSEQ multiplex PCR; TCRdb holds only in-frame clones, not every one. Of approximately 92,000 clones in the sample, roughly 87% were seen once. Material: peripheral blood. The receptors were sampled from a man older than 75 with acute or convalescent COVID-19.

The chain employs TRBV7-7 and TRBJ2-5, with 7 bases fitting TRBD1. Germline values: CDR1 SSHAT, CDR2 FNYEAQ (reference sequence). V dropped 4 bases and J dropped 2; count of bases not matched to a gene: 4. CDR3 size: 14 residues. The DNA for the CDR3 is TGTGCCAGCAGCTACAGGGGTCTACAAGAGACCCAGTACTTC. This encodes CASSYRGLQETQYF.

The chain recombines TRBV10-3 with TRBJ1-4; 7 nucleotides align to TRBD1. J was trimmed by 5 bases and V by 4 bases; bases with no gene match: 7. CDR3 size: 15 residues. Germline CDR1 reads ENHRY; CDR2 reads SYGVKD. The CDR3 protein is CAISAGQALNEKLFF. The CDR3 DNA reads TGTGCCATCAGTGCCGGACAGGCCCTAAATGAAAAACTGTTTTTT.

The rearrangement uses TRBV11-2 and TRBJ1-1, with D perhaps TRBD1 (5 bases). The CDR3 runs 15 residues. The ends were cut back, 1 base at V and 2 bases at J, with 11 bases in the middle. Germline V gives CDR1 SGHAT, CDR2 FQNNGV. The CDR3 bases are TGTGCCAGCAGCTTAGTGAGCAGGGCCAACACTGAAGCTTTCTTT. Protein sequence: CASSLVSRANTEAFF.

CDR3 region: CASSLLRQRDTGELFF. CDR3 in DNA: TGTGCCAGCAGCTTGTTGAGACAGCGAGACACCGGGGAGCTGTTTTTT. This sequence joins TRBV5-5 and TRBJ2-2; possible D gene TRBD1, 5 bases. The CDR3 sequence is 16 residues long. The germline V gene encodes CDR1 SGHKS and CDR2 YYEKEE (reference sequence). The ends were cut back, 1 base at V and 3 bases at J, with 13 bases in the middle. Based on the CDR3 plus reference TRBV5-5 and TRBJ2-2, the full variable domain is DAGVTQSPTHLIKTRGQQVTLRCSPISGHKSVSWYQQVLGQGPQFIFQYYEKEERGRGNFPDRFSARQFPNYSSELNVNALLLGDSALYLCASSLLRQRDTGELFFGEGSRLTVL.

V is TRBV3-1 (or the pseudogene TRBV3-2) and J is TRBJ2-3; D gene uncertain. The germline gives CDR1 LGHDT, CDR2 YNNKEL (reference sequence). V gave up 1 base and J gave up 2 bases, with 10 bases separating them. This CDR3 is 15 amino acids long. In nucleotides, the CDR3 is TGTGCCAGCAGCCAAGTAAGGCGGTTCACAGATACGCAGTATTTT. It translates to CASSQVRRFTDTQYF.

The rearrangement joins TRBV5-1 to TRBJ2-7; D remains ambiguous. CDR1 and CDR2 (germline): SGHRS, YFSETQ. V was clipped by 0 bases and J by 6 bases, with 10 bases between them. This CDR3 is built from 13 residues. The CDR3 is CASSLARRGEQYF. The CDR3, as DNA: TGCGCCAGCAGCTTGGCCCGGAGAGGCGAGCAGTACTTC.

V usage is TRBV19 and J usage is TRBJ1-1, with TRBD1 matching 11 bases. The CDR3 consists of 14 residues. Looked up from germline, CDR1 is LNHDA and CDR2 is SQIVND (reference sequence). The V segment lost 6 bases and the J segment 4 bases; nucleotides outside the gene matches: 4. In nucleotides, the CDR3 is TGTGCCAGTAGGTCGGACAGGGGGCCCACTGAAGCTTTCTTT. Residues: CASRSDRGPTEAFF.

CDR3 sequence: CATSRADTQGGETQYF. The CDR3 DNA reads as TGTGCCACCAGCAGAGCCGACACCCAGGGGGGAGAGACCCAGTACTTC. The V call is TRBV15, the J call TRBJ2-5, with D possibly matching TRBD1 (7 bases). CDR3 length: 16 amino acids. V was pared by 1 base and J by 4 bases, with 16 bases between. In germline, CDR1 is LNHNV, CDR2 YYDKDF (reference sequence).

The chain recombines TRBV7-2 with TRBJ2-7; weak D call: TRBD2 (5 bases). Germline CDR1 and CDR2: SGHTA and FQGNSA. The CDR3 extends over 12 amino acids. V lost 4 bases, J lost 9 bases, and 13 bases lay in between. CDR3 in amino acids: CASSSSSLGQYF. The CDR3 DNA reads TGTGCCAGCAGCTCCTCTTCACTAGGGCAGTACTTC. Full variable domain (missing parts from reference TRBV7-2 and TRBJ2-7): GAGVSQSPSNKVTEKGKDVELRCDPISGHTALYWYRQSLGQGLEFLIYFQGNSAPDKSGLPSDRFSAERTGGSVSTLTIQRTQQEDSAVYLCASSSSSLGQYFGPGTRLTVT.

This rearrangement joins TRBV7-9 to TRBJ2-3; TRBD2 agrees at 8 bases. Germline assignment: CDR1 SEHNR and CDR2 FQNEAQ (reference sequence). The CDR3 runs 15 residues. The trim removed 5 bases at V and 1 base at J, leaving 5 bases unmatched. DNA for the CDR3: TGTGCCAGCAGCCAGACGGGGGGGGGCACAGATACGCAGTATTTT. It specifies CASSQTGGGTDTQYF.

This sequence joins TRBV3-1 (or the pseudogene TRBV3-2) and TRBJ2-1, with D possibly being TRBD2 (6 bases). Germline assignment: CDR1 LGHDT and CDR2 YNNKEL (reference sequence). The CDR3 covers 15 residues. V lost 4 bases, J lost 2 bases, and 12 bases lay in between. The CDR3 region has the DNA TGTGCCAGCAGCCTGGACCCGGGGGCCTACAATGAGCAGTTCTTC. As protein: CASSLDPGAYNEQFF.

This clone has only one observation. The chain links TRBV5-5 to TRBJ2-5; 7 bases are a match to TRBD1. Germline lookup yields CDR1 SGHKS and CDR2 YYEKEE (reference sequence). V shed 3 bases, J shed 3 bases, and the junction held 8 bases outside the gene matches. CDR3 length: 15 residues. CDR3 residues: CASSSHPGQKETQYF. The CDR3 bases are TGTGCCAGCAGCTCCCACCCGGGACAGAAAGAGACCCAGTACTTC.

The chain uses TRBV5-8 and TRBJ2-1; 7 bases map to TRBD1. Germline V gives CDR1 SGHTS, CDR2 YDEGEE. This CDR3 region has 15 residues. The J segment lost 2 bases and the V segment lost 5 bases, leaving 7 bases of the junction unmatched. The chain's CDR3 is CASSSGTVAYNEQFF. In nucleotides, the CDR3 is TGTGCCAGCAGTTCCGGGACAGTCGCCTACAATGAGCAGTTCTTC.

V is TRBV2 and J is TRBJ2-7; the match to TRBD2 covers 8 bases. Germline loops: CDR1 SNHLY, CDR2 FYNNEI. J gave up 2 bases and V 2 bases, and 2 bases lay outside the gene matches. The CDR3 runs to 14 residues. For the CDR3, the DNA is TGTGCCAGCAGTGAACCGGGGGGGCCCTACGAGCAGTACTTC. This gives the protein CASSEPGGPYEQYF.

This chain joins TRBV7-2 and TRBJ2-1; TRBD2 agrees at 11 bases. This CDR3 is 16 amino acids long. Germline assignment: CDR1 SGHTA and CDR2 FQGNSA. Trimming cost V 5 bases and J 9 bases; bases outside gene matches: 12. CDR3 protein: CASSPRLSGGAFEQFF. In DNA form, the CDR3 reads TGTGCCAGCAGCCCACGCCTTAGCGGGGGGGCCTTTGAGCAGTTCTTC.

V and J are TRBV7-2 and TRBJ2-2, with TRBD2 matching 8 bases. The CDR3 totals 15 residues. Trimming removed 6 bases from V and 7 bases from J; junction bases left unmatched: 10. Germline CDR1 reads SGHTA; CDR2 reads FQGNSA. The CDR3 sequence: CASRTAGEYLGELFF. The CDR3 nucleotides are TGTGCCAGCAGAACAGCGGGGGAGTATCTCGGGGAGCTGTTTTTT. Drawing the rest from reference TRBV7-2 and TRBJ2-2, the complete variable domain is GAGVSQSPSNKVTEKGKDVELRCDPISGHTALYWYRQSLGQGLEFLIYFQGNSAPDKSGLPSDRFSAERTGGSVSTLTIQRTQQEDSAVYLCASRTAGEYLGELFFGEGSRLTVL.

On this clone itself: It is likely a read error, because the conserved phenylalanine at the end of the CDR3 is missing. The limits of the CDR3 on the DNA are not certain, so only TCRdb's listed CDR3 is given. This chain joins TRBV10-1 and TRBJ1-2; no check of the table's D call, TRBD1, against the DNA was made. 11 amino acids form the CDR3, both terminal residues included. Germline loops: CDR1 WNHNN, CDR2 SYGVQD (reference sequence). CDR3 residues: CASPQPLSARM.